A selection of T cell receptor beta chains follows, all from one sample in a study of cytomegalovirus exposure and HLA in healthy donors. Produced via immunoSEQ multiplex PCR; TCRdb's table is partial and in-frame only. The sample lists some 170,000 clones; 87% were seen once. The sequenced sample was PBMCs. These receptors originate from a woman under 40 in good health and CMV-seronegative. Both conserved end residues are part of each CDR3. The order of the fields is J gene, D gene, clone size, V gene, CDR3 protein, CDR3 DNA. D genes are given only for firm matches. A row's size may be missing; if present it is once, few, many or a size class.

j_call: TRBJ2-2
d_call: NA
clone_size: NA
v_call: TRBV7-2
cdr3_aa: CASSLDPGLGGELFF
cdr3_nt: TGTGCCAGCAGCTTAGATCCGGGGTTGGGCGGGGAGCTGTTTTTT

j_call: TRBJ2-7
d_call: NA
clone_size: NA
v_call: TRBV4-3
cdr3_aa: CASSHWTDSLYEQYF
cdr3_nt: TGCGCCAGCAGCCACTGGACGGACAGCCTCTACGAGCAGTACTTC

j_call: TRBJ2-3
d_call: TRBD1
clone_size: NA
v_call: TRBV9
cdr3_aa: CASSAEGGQGWADTQYF
cdr3_nt: TGTGCCAGCAGCGCCGAAGGAGGACAGGGGTGGGCAGATACGCAGTATTTT

j_call: TRBJ2-7
d_call: TRBD1
clone_size: NA
v_call: TRBV15
cdr3_aa: CATSRSLPGQGSYEQYF
cdr3_nt: TGTGCCACCAGCAGATCATTGCCGGGACAGGGTTCCTACGAGCAGTACTTC

j_call: TRBJ2-7
d_call: NA
clone_size: NA
v_call: TRBV7-2
cdr3_aa: CASSSRRGGAYEQYF
cdr3_nt: TGTGCCAGCAGTTCCCGGCGAGGGGGGGCCTACGAGCAGTACTTC

j_call: TRBJ2-5
d_call: TRBD1
clone_size: NA
v_call: TRBV5-4
cdr3_aa: CASSSPGQGGETQYF
cdr3_nt: TGTGCCAGCAGCTCCCCGGGACAGGGGGGGGAGACCCAGTACTTC

j_call: TRBJ2-5
d_call: TRBD2
clone_size: NA
v_call: TRBV7-7
cdr3_aa: CASSSGLEETQYF
cdr3_nt: TGTGCTAGCAGCTCAGGACTAGAAGAGACCCAGTACTTC

j_call: TRBJ2-6
d_call: TRBD1
clone_size: NA
v_call: TRBV5-6
cdr3_aa: CASSLARGQVPGANVLTF
cdr3_nt: TGTGCCAGCAGCTTGGCCCGGGGACAGGTACCTGGGGCCAACGTCCTGACTTTC

j_call: TRBJ2-5
d_call: NA
clone_size: NA
v_call: TRBV7-9
cdr3_aa: CASSAGDRLEETQYF
cdr3_nt: TGTGCCAGCAGCGCAGGGGACAGACTAGAAGAGACCCAGTACTTC

j_call: TRBJ1-2
d_call: TRBD1
clone_size: NA
v_call: TRBV27
cdr3_aa: CASSLTGGLGYTF
cdr3_nt: TGTGCCAGCAGTCTCACAGGGGGCCTTGGCTACACCTTC

j_call: TRBJ2-5
d_call: NA
clone_size: NA
v_call: TRBV7-6
cdr3_aa: CASSLARDSKETQYF
cdr3_nt: TGTGCCAGCAGCTTAGCGCGGGACTCCAAAGAGACCCAGTACTTC

j_call: TRBJ2-2
d_call: TRBD1
clone_size: NA
v_call: TRBV2
cdr3_aa: CASRRTGDTGELFF
cdr3_nt: TGTGCCAGCAGGCGGACAGGGGACACCGGGGAGCTGTTTTTT

j_call: TRBJ2-5
d_call: TRBD2
clone_size: NA
v_call: TRBV5-4
cdr3_aa: CASSLEVAGGRETQYF
cdr3_nt: TGTGCCAGCAGCTTGGAGGTAGCGGGGGGGCGAGAGACCCAGTACTTC

j_call: TRBJ1-1
d_call: TRBD1
clone_size: NA
v_call: TRBV6-1
cdr3_aa: CASSQPTGRAFF
cdr3_nt: TGTGCCAGCAGCCAACCGACAGGGAGGGCTTTCTTT

j_call: TRBJ2-7
d_call: NA
clone_size: NA
v_call: TRBV5-6
cdr3_aa: CASSLAAGARSYEQYF
cdr3_nt: TGTGCCAGCAGCTTGGCGGCAGGGGCCCGATCCTACGAGCAGTACTTC

j_call: TRBJ1-2
d_call: TRBD1
clone_size: NA
v_call: TRBV6-1
cdr3_aa: CASSTGTGIRYGYTF
cdr3_nt: TGTGCCAGTTCAACCGGGACAGGGATTCGCTATGGCTACACCTTC

j_call: TRBJ2-1
d_call: NA
clone_size: NA
v_call: TRBV2
cdr3_aa: CASTQTTSSYNEQFF
cdr3_nt: TGTGCCAGCACCCAAACTACCAGCTCCTACAATGAGCAGTTCTTC

j_call: TRBJ2-7
d_call: NA
clone_size: NA
v_call: TRBV9
cdr3_aa: CASSVGTGPPYEQYF
cdr3_nt: TGTGCCAGCAGCGTAGGCACAGGGCCCCCCTACGAGCAGTACTTC

j_call: TRBJ1-5
d_call: TRBD1
clone_size: NA
v_call: TRBV19
cdr3_aa: CASSMSPGQGAGQPQHF
cdr3_nt: TGTGCCAGTAGTATGTCACCGGGACAGGGGGCTGGTCAGCCCCAGCATTTT

j_call: TRBJ1-2
d_call: NA
clone_size: NA
v_call: TRBV7-2
cdr3_aa: CASSLDRGAGGYTF
cdr3_nt: TGTGCCAGCAGCTTAGACCGGGGGGCGGGTGGCTACACCTTC

j_call: TRBJ2-7
d_call: TRBD1
clone_size: NA
v_call: TRBV27
cdr3_aa: CASSSTGTGYYEQYF
cdr3_nt: TGTGCCAGCAGTTCCACCGGGACAGGGTACTACGAGCAGTACTTC

j_call: TRBJ2-7
d_call: TRBD2
clone_size: NA
v_call: TRBV5-1
cdr3_aa: CASSSGLAGGPRSYEQYF
cdr3_nt: TGCGCCAGCAGCTCGGGACTAGCGGGGGGCCCTAGATCCTACGAGCAGTACTTC

j_call: TRBJ1-4
d_call: NA
clone_size: NA
v_call: TRBV10-2
cdr3_aa: CASSGNRLNEKLFF
cdr3_nt: TGCGCCAGCAGTGGTAACAGATTAAATGAAAAACTGTTTTTT

j_call: TRBJ2-7
d_call: NA
clone_size: once
v_call: TRBV7-6
cdr3_aa: CASSLAAGYEQYF
cdr3_nt: TGTGCCAGCAGCTTAGCGGCCGGGTACGAGCAGTACTTC

j_call: TRBJ2-5
d_call: TRBD2
clone_size: NA
v_call: TRBV13
cdr3_aa: CASSLLAGGQETQYF
cdr3_nt: TGTGCCAGCAGCCTCCTCGCGGGGGGCCAAGAGACCCAGTACTTC

j_call: TRBJ1-1
d_call: TRBD1
clone_size: NA
v_call: TRBV7-9
cdr3_aa: CASKPGQGTEAFF
cdr3_nt: TGTGCCAGCAAACCCGGACAGGGAACCGAAGCTTTCTTT

j_call: TRBJ2-7
d_call: TRBD2
clone_size: NA
v_call: TRBV6-5
cdr3_aa: CASSRGLAGAGEQYF
cdr3_nt: TGTGCCAGCAGTCGGGGACTAGCGGGGGCTGGGGAGCAGTACTTC

j_call: TRBJ1-1
d_call: NA
clone_size: once
v_call: TRBV7-9
cdr3_aa: CASSHAREVTEAFF
cdr3_nt: TGTGCCAGCAGCCATGCTCGGGAGGTTACTGAAGCTTTCTTT

j_call: TRBJ2-3
d_call: TRBD2
clone_size: NA
v_call: TRBV6-5
cdr3_aa: CASRPMRGGADTQYF
cdr3_nt: TGTGCCAGCAGGCCAATGCGGGGGGGCGCAGATACGCAGTATTTT

j_call: TRBJ1-5
d_call: TRBD1
clone_size: once
v_call: TRBV15
cdr3_aa: CATGRDRGNQPQHF
cdr3_nt: TGTGCCACCGGGAGGGACAGGGGGAATCAGCCCCAGCATTTT

j_call: TRBJ2-7
d_call: NA
clone_size: NA
v_call: TRBV5-4
cdr3_aa: CASIGLGPYEQYF
cdr3_nt: TGTGCCAGCATCGGGTTAGGCCCCTACGAGCAGTACTTC

j_call: TRBJ2-2
d_call: TRBD2
clone_size: NA
v_call: TRBV7-9
cdr3_aa: CASSLGPSGTGELFF
cdr3_nt: TGTGCCAGCAGCTTAGGCCCTAGCGGCACCGGGGAGCTGTTTTTT

j_call: TRBJ2-5
d_call: TRBD2
clone_size: NA
v_call: TRBV7-8
cdr3_aa: CASSPGLAGKETQYF
cdr3_nt: TGTGCCAGCAGCCCCGGACTAGCGGGGAAAGAGACCCAGTACTTC

j_call: TRBJ2-7
d_call: NA
clone_size: NA
v_call: TRBV7-9
cdr3_aa: CASSLMTTPVWDEQYF
cdr3_nt: TGTGCCAGCAGCTTGATGACTACCCCGGTTTGGGACGAGCAGTACTTC

j_call: TRBJ2-5
d_call: TRBD1
clone_size: NA
v_call: TRBV6-5
cdr3_aa: CASSLRQGSQGTQYF
cdr3_nt: TGTGCCAGCAGTTTACGACAGGGATCCCAAGGGACCCAGTACTTC

j_call: TRBJ1-1
d_call: NA
clone_size: NA
v_call: TRBV27
cdr3_aa: CASTLSAALKNTEAFF
cdr3_nt: TGTGCCAGCACCCTGAGTGCGGCCCTAAAAAACACTGAAGCTTTCTTT

j_call: TRBJ1-1
d_call: NA
clone_size: NA
v_call: TRBV7-9
cdr3_aa: CASSPGTEAFF
cdr3_nt: TGTGCCAGCAGCCCGGGCACTGAAGCTTTCTTT

j_call: TRBJ2-3
d_call: TRBD2
clone_size: NA
v_call: TRBV6-5
cdr3_aa: CASSLAGGVEDTQYF
cdr3_nt: TGTGCCAGCAGTTTAGCGGGGGGGGTCGAGGATACGCAGTATTTT

j_call: TRBJ2-3
d_call: TRBD2
clone_size: NA
v_call: TRBV6-1
cdr3_aa: CASSALVGTSGGAPTDTQYF
cdr3_nt: TGTGCCAGCAGTGCCCTTGTGGGGACTAGCGGAGGCGCCCCGACAGATACGCAGTATTTT

j_call: TRBJ1-6
d_call: NA
clone_size: NA
v_call: TRBV27
cdr3_aa: CASSPFLQALSSYNSPLHF
cdr3_nt: TGTGCCAGCTCTCCATTCTTACAGGCGTTGAGCTCCTATAATTCACCCCTCCACTTT